The clone carrying this TCR beta chain has only a few counts. The data were obtained in a study of control samples from healthy donors and cancer patients. The method was immunoSEQ multiplex PCR; TCRdb's version includes in-frame clones alone and lacks a portion of them. The data show 77,000 or so clones, 90% to 95% seen once. This clonotype was sampled from a man between 25 and 39 years old in good health. The sequencing sample was made of blood.

The CDR3 protein is CASSKTGGMFF. CDR3 coding DNA: TGTGCCAGTAGTAAGACGGGGGGCATGTTCTTC. The gene calls are TRBV19 and TRBJ2-1; perhaps TRBD2 as D (7 bases). Germline CDR1 reads LNHDA; CDR2 reads SQIVND (reference sequence). Between the trimmed V and J ends, which lost 4 bases and 15 bases, there was a span of 13 bases. This CDR3 comprises 11 residues.